This TCR beta chain comes out of a study of CD8+ T cells in alopecia areata (dated by TCRdb to the late 2010s). About the study as a whole: Treated patients were enrolled in an open-label pilot trial of oral tofacitinib at 5 to 10 mg twice daily for moderate-to-severe alopecia areata. Patients received tofacitinib for 6 to 18 months and were then followed off drug for 6 months to check for delayed response and recurrence. The SALT score, which quantifies the percentage of affected scalp surface area, was used to measure disease severity in treated patients. The study used high-throughput TCRbeta sequencing to examine T cell clonal expansion in alopecia areata, in both the C3H/HeJ mouse model and human patients. In humans, TCRbeta sequencing was performed on scalp tissue and on sorted CD4+ and CD8+ peripheral blood T cells from healthy controls and from patients with patchy or totalis/universalis alopecia areata. Biopsies were taken from tofacitinib-treated patients at baseline and at 4 and 24 weeks of treatment, and a later scalp biopsy was taken in several of the tofacitinib-treated patients. Scalp clonality was compared across normal scalp (n=4), patchy alopecia areata scalp (n=8), and alopecia totalis/universalis scalp (n=8). RNA was obtained with the PAXgene miRNA kit for fixed scalp, the miRNeasy kit for PBMCs, and the RNeasy kit for mouse skin. TCRbeta CDR3 regions were amplified by immunoSEQ multiplex PCR with 35 Vbeta forward and 13 Jbeta reverse primers.

The protocol used for the library was the immunoSEQ multiplex PCR assay. For TCR sequencing, RNA was extracted from every sample and reverse transcribed into cDNA to serve as template. SuperScript III was used for first-strand cDNA synthesis, primed with a 2:1 mix of oligo-dT and random hexamers. A synthetic immune receptor repertoire was used to measure amplification bias, and any remaining bias was corrected computationally. In the original analysis: Raw reads were preprocessed to remove errors, and CDR3 was defined by IMGT conventions from the conserved cysteine to phenylalanine. Clonality was computed as 1 minus the Shannon entropy, with the entropy normalized by log2 of the number of productive unique TCRs. Whether scalp clones were CD4 or CD8 was inferred by matching scalp TCRbeta sequences against CD4 and CD8 repertoires sorted from blood. Drawn from immuneACCESS, this table holds only the in-frame rearrangements with V and J called that TCRdb kept. Clones are partly lost; checked studies trace under half to an unresolved V gene and leave the rest unexplained. The DNA gave D and trimming, while V, J and clone size come from that table. This sample has fewer than 5,500 clones in its table, and 50% to 70% of those were observed once. The ten largest clones take up more than 9.5% of the sample.

As to this clone: The clone's antigen remains unknown. No much larger clone exists at a distance of one base, and base qualities are not known.

Study-wide conclusions, independent of this receptor: Lesional scalp, especially in alopecia totalis/universalis, showed higher clonality and more expanded CD8+ clones than normal scalp, suggesting antigenic drive. Compared with mice, TCR sequences shared between patients were less clear, possibly partly because of HLA diversity across the patient population. Tofacitinib significantly lowered scalp clonality and the number of expanded CD8+ clones among the top 100 scalp clones. Unlike mouse skin, which is dominated by gammadelta T cells, normal human skin has resident alphabeta T cells that are also sequenced, and this complicates analysis of the scalp TCR repertoire. Many expanded lesional clones persisted in scalp and blood during tofacitinib treatment, which may partly explain relapse after stopping treatment. Because the treated cohort was small and had just a single nonresponder, larger studies are needed to establish links between baseline CD8+ expansion and response.

The V end gives up 5 bases and the J end 5 bases, leaving 13 bases in the junction not matched to a gene. According to the germline V gene, CDR1 reads SGHTA and CDR2 reads FQGNSA. The CDR3, from cysteine to phenylalanine, totals 16 residues. Only the CDR3 region is kept as DNA, spanning 48 bases read in frame from base 1. The time point label for this specimen denotes: around 28 days on oral tofacitinib. Sample treatment or condition, as interpreted from the label and publication: oral pan-JAK inhibitor, 5-10 mg twice daily. From alopecia areata patients, peripheral blood was collected along with lesional scalp punch biopsies. Human scalp biopsies were immediately fixed in PAXgene tissue containers.

The sequence joins TRBV7-2 to TRBJ2-5, with TRBD1 matching 8 junction bases. The starting material was skin, obtained at week 4, from a patient treated with tofacitinib. The receptor's source is a human donor with alopecia areata. The CDR3 amino acid sequence is: CASSPDARGRRETQYF. The base sequence is TGTGCCAGCAGCCCAGACGCCAGGGGGCGCCGGGAGACCCAGTACTTC.